These T cell receptor beta chains were read from a single sample in a study of blood T cell repertoires in COVID-19. Libraries were prepared by immunoSEQ multiplex PCR; TCRdb keeps only in-frame clonotypes and omits some of them. The table has some 160,000 clones, around 77% seen once. Sequencing input: peripheral blood. The receptors here all came from a man in his sixties or seventies with active or convalescent COVID-19. Each CDR3 is given with its conserved first and last residue. D genes are given only for firm matches. Clone sizes are given selectively: once, few, many, or a class where the clone is expanded.

CDR3 length,V gene,J gene,D gene,clone size,CDR3 DNA,CDR3 protein
11,TRBV28,TRBJ2-1,.,once,TGTGCCAGCAGTTTGGGGCTCGAGCAGTTCTTC,CASSLGLEQFF
13,TRBV2,TRBJ2-5,TRBD1,.,TGTGCCAGCAGTGAAAACAGGGGGGAGACCCAGTACTTC,CASSENRGETQYF
16,TRBV5-4,TRBJ2-1,TRBD2,.,TGTGCCAGCAGCCCATCTGGGAGCGGGGCCTTTAGCGAGCAGTTCTTC,CASSPSGSGAFSEQFF
14,TRBV5-1,TRBJ1-2,.,once,TGCGCCAGCAGCTTTCACGACAGGAACTATGGCTACACCTTC,CASSFHDRNYGYTF
17,TRBV4-1,TRBJ2-5,TRBD2,.,TGCGCCAGCAGCCTCCTGACCGGGACTAGCGGGGAAGAGACCCAGTACTTC,CASSLLTGTSGEETQYF
14,TRBV3-1/TRBV3-2,TRBJ2-7,TRBD2,.,TGTGCCAGCAGTTCGGGGAGGGGTTCGTACGAGCAGTACTTC,CASSSGRGSYEQYF
15,TRBV7-2,TRBJ2-2,TRBD1,.,TGTGCCAGCAGCTTGTCTCAGGGGGCCACCGGGGAGCTGTTTTTT,CASSLSQGATGELFF
17,TRBV2,TRBJ2-5,.,once,TGTGCCAGCTTAGGGGGGGCCAGGGGGCAAGTCGGAGAGACCCAGTACTTC,CASLGGARGQVGETQYF
23,TRBV14,TRBJ2-3,.,.,TGTGCCAGCAGCCAAGATTTATTAGTTTTATTGATAAGCTACCACCCATACACAGATACGCAGTATTTT,CASSQDLLVLLISYHPYTDTQYF
14,TRBV5-1,TRBJ1-1,.,.,TGCGCCAGCAGCTTCGCGGGGCAGAACACTGAAGCTTTCTTT,CASSFAGQNTEAFF
13,TRBV20-1,TRBJ2-7,.,.,TGCAGTGCTAGTATCAATTCCGGTTTCGAGCAGTACTTC,CSASINSGFEQYF
15,TRBV2,TRBJ1-2,.,.,TGTGCCAGCAGCAAGCGGATAGGACAGAACTATGGCTACACCTTC,CASSKRIGQNYGYTF
12,TRBV12-5,TRBJ2-7,.,.,TGTGCTAGTGGGGCCAGGAGGGGCGAGCAGTACTTC,CASGARRGEQYF
18,TRBV18,TRBJ2-2,.,.,TGTGCCAGCTCACCTGGATCGGGGTCAATCGCGAACACCGGGGAGCTGTTTTTT,CASSPGSGSIANTGELFF
16,TRBV30,TRBJ2-3,TRBD2,.,TGTGCCCGTGGTGGAGTGGCGGGAGTTCGAACAGATACGCAGTATTTT,CARGGVAGVRTDTQYF
14,TRBV9,TRBJ1-3,.,.,TGTGCCAGCAGCGCCCCTGACACAGGAAACACCATATATTTT,CASSAPDTGNTIYF
17,TRBV7-3,TRBJ2-1,TRBD1,.,TGTGCCAGCAGCTTAACCCCGGGACAGGGGCCCCACAATGAGCAGTTCTTC,CASSLTPGQGPHNEQFF
14,TRBV4-2,TRBJ1-5,.,.,TGTGCCAGCAGCCAAGACAGGCTCAATCAGCCCCAGCATTTT,CASSQDRLNQPQHF
15,TRBV24-1,TRBJ1-1,TRBD1,.,TGTGCCACCAGTGATCCGGACAGGGAGGGTTATGGAGCTTTCTTT,CATSDPDREGYGAFF